The rows below give T cell receptor beta chains drawn from one sample of a study of blood T cells in healthy people across ages. TCRdb re-called the 5' RACE reads with MiXCR, one entry per CDR3 protein. The profile shows about 2 million distinct CDR3 sequences, about 49% of them singletons. Sequenced material: blood. The origin of the receptors is a woman in her 40s in good health. The CDR3 runs from the conserved cysteine through the conserved F or W. A D gene is named only where the DNA matches it firmly.

TRBV20-1,NA,CSASRYNYGYTF
TRBV4-1,NA,CASSHQGSETQYF
TRBV7-8,NA,CASSSSQGGRFYNEQFF
TRBV4-1,NA,CASSQAPGHFNSPLHF
TRBV13,NA,CASSHFKGEQYF
TRBV6-1,NA,CASSDLAVYNEQFF
TRBV27,NA,CASIATQDLTDTQYF
TRBV2,NA,CASSENDLSNQPQHF
TRBV4-3,NA,CASSPGGQSYGYTF
TRBV7-2,TRBD1,CASSRSDRAGSYNSPLHF
TRBV13,TRBD2,CASSASGGVGNEQYF
TRBV12-3/TRBV12-4,NA,CASRCRLRTDTQYF
TRBV6-2/TRBV6-3,NA,CASSWTDRGANVLTF
TRBV20-1,NA,CSARDHRQPQALGWYF
TRBV12-3/TRBV12-4,NA,CASISGQIRGEQYF
TRBV6-2/TRBV6-3,NA,CASTQGQWMREQYF
TRBV6-5,NA,CASSRGSEVYNSPLHF
TRBV6-2/TRBV6-3,TRBD2,CASNLRGLLGSGANVLTF
TRBV5-1,TRBD1,CASRYVGLTGGIPGTEAFF
TRBV19,NA,CASSTRTYGYTF
TRBV3-1,TRBD2,CASSPCGGAYEQYF
TRBV4-2,TRBD2,CASSHISGGGSRGNIQYF
TRBV7-2,TRBD2,CASTHLTSGTDEQFF
TRBV12-3/TRBV12-4,NA,CASSLPSLGTEAFF
TRBV13,TRBD1,CASSSDRVGDTQYF
TRBV6-1,NA,CASRKTPWDTEAFF
TRBV29-1,TRBD2,CSVVGGVGYEQYF
TRBV4-3,NA,CASSQGLVNQPQHF
TRBV7-2,NA,CASSLVNRAGRSPLHF
TRBV6-2/TRBV6-3,TRBD1,CASSSSGTEYVGVNSPLHF
TRBV6-6,NA,CASEMTRGADTQYF
TRBV20-1,NA,CSARDYGVEGGPPKNIQYF
TRBV7-4,TRBD1,CASSSHRGQGVKETQYF
TRBV13,TRBD1,CASSSWTGGHSTDTQYF
TRBV4-2,TRBD2,CASSQEWGSGYTDTQYF
TRBV6-1,NA,CASSEVGREQYF
TRBV6-6,NA,CASSYFQGKAYEQYF
TRBV18,NA,CATRQGPEDIQYF
TRBV28,NA,CATRQPSYNEQFF
TRBV7-2,NA,CASSLVRVEETQYF
TRBV9,TRBD2,CASSVETGRDTQYF
TRBV6-2/TRBV6-3,NA,CASRQVQGRETQYF
TRBV6-2/TRBV6-3,TRBD2,CASSFASGTYEQYF
TRBV7-3,TRBD2,CASSPDGLDGNEQFF
TRBV24-1,NA,CATSDPSKDRSGANVLTF
TRBV2,NA,CASSEGHSFYEQYF
TRBV13,NA,CASSLELESDTQYF
TRBV3-1,NA,CASSSLTANYGYTF
TRBV29-1,NA,CSVISTGEHTEAFF